This entry concerns a single TCR beta chain. No antigen is known for it. These data come from a study of T cell responses to AZD1222 COVID-19 vaccine. Study-wide points: Regions 160-218 and 743-854 dominated among vaccine-associated CD4 TCRs spanning spike. Seropositive at baseline were only five or six AZD1222 recipients. Unmutated regions of variants are reportedly targeted by nearly half of spike-specific TCRs.

V shed 0 bases and J shed 0 bases, with 6 bases lying between them. Germline values: CDR1 LGHDT, CDR2 YNNKEL (reference sequence). The CDR3 consists of 16 residues. Repertoires were generated with immunoSEQ multiplex PCR, while TCRdb's copy carries only in-frame clones and drops some. This table has roughly 35,000 clones, 65% to 90% appearing once. V gene TRBV3-1 (or the pseudogene TRBV3-2) combines with J gene TRBJ2-6; D not resolved. The origin of this receptor is an adult who received the AZD1222 COVID-19 vaccine. The sample in question was peripheral blood, obtained 28 days after the second AZD1222 dose. The DNA for the CDR3 is TGTGCCAGCAGCCAAGACCTCGCCTCTGGGGCCAACGTCCTGACTTTC. Amino acid sequence: CASSQDLASGANVLTF.